This is a list of T cell receptor beta chains from one sample in a study of regulatory T cells in long-lasting Graves disease. One entry per CDR3 protein results from TCRdb running MiXCR on the multiplex PCR reads. The table lists roughly 500,000 distinct CDR3 sequences, 12% of them singletons, with over 7% in the top ten. The data were also submitted as part of a second study, on T cells in Graves' hyperthyroidism and ophthalmopathy.

The source was peripheral blood mononuclear cells (PBMCs), collected at new diagnosis, from a patient treated with antithyroid drugs. The receptor set was obtained from a woman aged 25 to 39 with Graves disease. Both conserved end residues are part of each CDR3. The order of the fields is J gene, V gene, CDR3 protein.

j_gene: TRBJ2-7
v_gene: TRBV2
CDR3aa: CASGAYEQYF

j_gene: TRBJ2-1
v_gene: TRBV2
CDR3aa: CASTAASGRYNEQFF

j_gene: TRBJ2-7
v_gene: TRBV19
CDR3aa: CASSKTGATYEQYF

j_gene: TRBJ1-2
v_gene: TRBV2
CDR3aa: CASSLQGIDGYTF

j_gene: TRBJ2-7
v_gene: TRBV19
CDR3aa: CASSITDVSYEQYF

j_gene: TRBJ2-1
v_gene: TRBV7-3
CDR3aa: CASSLMGTLSYNEQFF

j_gene: TRBJ2-7
v_gene: TRBV6-2/TRBV6-3
CDR3aa: CASGKTRDTYEQYF

j_gene: TRBJ2-5
v_gene: TRBV19
CDR3aa: CASRAGGLQETQYF

j_gene: TRBJ2-7
v_gene: TRBV6-2/TRBV6-3
CDR3aa: CASSRDRVGLEQYF

j_gene: TRBJ2-7
v_gene: TRBV2
CDR3aa: CASSEKGLAGEVSYEQYF